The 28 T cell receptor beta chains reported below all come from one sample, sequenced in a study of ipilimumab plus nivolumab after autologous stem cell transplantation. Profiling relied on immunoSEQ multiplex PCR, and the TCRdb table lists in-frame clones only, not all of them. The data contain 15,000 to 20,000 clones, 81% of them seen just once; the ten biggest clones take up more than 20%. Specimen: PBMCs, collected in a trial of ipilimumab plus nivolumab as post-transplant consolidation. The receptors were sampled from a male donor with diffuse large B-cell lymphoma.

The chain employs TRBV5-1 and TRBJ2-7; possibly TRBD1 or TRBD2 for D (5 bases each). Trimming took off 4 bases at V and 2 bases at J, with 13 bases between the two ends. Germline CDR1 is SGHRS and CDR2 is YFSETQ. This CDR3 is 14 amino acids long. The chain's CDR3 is CASSLWDGPYEQYF. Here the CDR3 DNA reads TGCGCCAGCAGCCTATGGGACGGACCCTACGAGCAGTACTTC.

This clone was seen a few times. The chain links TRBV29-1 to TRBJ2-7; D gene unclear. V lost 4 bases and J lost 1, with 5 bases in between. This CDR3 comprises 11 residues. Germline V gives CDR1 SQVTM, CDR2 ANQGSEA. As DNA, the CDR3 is TGCAGCGTTGTTAGTTCCTACGAGCAGTACTTC. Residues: CSVVSSYEQYF.

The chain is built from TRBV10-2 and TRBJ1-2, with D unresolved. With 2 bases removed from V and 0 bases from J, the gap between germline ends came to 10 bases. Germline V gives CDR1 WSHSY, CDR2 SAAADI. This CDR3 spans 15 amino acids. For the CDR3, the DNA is TGCGCCAGCAGTGAGCAGGCCTCCTCTAACTATGGCTACACCTTC. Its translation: CASSEQASSNYGYTF.

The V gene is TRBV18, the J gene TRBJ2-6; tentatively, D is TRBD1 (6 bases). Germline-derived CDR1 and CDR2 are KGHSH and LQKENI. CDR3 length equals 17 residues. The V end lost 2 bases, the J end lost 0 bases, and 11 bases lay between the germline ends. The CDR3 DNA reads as TGTGCCAGCTCACCATTAGGGGGAAGCTCTGGGGCCAACGTCCTGACTTTC. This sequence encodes CASSPLGGSSGANVLTF.

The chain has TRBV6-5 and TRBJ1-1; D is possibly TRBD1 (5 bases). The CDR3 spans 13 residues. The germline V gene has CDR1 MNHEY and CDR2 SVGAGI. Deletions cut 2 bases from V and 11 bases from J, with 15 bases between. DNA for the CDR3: TGTGCCAGCAGTTACCAAGCACAGGTCGGGGCTTTCTTT. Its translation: CASSYQAQVGAFF.

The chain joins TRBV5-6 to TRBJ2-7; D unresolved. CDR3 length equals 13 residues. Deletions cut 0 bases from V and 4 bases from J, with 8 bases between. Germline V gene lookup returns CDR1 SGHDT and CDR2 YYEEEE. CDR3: CASSLGHRYEQYF. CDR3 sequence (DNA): TGTGCCAGCAGCTTGGGTCACCGTTACGAGCAGTACTTC. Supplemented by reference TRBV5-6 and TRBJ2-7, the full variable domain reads DAGVTQSPTHLIKTRGQQVTLRCSPKSGHDTVSWYQQALGQGPQFIFQYYEEEERQRGNFPDRFSGHQFPNYSSELNVNALLLGDSALYLCASSLGHRYEQYFGPGTRLTVT.

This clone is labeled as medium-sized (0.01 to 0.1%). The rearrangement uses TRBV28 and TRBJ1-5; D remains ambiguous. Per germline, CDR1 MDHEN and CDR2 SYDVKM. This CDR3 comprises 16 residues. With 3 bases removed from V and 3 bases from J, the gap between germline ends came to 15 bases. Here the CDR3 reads CASSFPQDLPNQPQHF. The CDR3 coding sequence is TGTGCCAGCAGTTTCCCTCAGGATCTCCCCAATCAGCCCCAGCATTTT.

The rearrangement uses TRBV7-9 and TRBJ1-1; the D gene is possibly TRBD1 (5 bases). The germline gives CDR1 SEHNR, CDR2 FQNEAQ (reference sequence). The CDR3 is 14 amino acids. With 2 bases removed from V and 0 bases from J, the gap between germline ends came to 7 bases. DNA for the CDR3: TGTGCCAGCAGCTTAACAGGCGTGAACACTGAAGCTTTCTTT. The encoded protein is CASSLTGVNTEAFF.

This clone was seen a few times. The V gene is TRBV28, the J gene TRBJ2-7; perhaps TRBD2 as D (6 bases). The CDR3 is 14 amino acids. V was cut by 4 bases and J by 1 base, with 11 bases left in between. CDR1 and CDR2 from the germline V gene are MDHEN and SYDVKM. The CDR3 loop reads CASSSGTLSYEQYF. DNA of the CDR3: TGTGCCAGCAGTTCAGGGACTTTATCCTACGAGCAGTACTTC.

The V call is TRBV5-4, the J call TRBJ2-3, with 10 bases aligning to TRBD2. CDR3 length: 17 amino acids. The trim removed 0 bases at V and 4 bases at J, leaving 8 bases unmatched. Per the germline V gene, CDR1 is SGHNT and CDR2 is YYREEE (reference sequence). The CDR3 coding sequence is TGTGCCAGCAGCTTGGGCCGCGAGCGGGGGGGGGCAGATACGCAGTATTTT. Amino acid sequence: CASSLGRERGGADTQYF. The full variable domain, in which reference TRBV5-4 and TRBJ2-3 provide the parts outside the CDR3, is ETGVTQSPTHLIKTRGQQVTLRCSSQSGHNTVSWYQQALGQGPQFIFQYYREEENGRGNFPPRFSGLQFPNYSSELNVNALELDDSALYLCASSLGRERGGADTQYFGPGTRLTVL.

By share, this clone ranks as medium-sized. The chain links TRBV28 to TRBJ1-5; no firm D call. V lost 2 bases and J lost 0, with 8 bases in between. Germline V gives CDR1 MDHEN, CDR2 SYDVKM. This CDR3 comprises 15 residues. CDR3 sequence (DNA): TGTGCCAGCAGTTTAATCCTGTTTAGCAATCAGCCCCAGCATTTT. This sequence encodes CASSLILFSNQPQHF.

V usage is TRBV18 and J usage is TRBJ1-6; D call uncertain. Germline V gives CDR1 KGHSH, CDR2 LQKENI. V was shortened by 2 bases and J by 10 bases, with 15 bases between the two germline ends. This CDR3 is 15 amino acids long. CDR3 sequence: CASSPGLGDLSPLHF. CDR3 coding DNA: TGTGCCAGCTCACCAGGGCTCGGAGACCTCTCACCCCTCCACTTT.

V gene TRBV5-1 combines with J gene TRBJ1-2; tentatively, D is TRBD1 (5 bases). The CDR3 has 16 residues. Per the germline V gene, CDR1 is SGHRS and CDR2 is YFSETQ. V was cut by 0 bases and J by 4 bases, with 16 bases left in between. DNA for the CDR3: TGCGCCAGCAGCTTGGGGACAAACACAGGATCCTATGGCTACACCTTC. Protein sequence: CASSLGTNTGSYGYTF.

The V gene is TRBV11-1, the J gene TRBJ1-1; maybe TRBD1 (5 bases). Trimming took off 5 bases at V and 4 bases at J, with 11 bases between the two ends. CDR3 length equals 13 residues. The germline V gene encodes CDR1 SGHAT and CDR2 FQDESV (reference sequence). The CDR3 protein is CASSHGGGTEAFF. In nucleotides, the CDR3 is TGTGCCAGCAGCCACGGGGGTGGCACTGAAGCTTTCTTT.

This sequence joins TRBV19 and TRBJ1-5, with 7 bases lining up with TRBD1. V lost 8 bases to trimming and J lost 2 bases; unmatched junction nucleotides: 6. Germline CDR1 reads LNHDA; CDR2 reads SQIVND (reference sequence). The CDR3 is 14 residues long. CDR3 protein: CASQPDRGNQPQHF. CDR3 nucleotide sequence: TGTGCCAGTCAACCTGACAGGGGCAATCAGCCCCAGCATTTT.

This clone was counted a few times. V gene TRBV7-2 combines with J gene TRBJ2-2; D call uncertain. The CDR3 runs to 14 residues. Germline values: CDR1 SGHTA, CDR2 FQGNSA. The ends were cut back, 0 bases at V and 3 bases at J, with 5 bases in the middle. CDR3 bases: TGTGCCAGCAGCTTAGCCAGTTACACCGGGGAGCTGTTTTTT. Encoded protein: CASSLASYTGELFF.

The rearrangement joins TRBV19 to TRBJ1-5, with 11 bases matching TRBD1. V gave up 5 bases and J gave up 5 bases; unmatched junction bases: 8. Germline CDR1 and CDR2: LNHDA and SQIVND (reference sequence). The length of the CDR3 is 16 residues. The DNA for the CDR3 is TGTGCCAGTAGTTTGAACCGGGACAGGGGGTATCAGCCCCAGCATTTT. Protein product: CASSLNRDRGYQPQHF.

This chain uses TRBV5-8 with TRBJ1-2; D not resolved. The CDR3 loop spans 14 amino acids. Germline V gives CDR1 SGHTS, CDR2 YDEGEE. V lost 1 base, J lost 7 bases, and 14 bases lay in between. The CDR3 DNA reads TGTGCCAGCAGCTTGAATTTGGCGGTGGGTGGCTACACCTTC. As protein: CASSLNLAVGGYTF.

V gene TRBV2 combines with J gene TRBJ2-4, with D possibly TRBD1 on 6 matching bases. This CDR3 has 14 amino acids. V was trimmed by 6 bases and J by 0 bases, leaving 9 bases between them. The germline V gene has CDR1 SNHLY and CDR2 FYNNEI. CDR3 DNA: TGTGCCAGCAGACAGGGCCTAGCCAAAAACATTCAGTACTTC. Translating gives CASRQGLAKNIQYF.

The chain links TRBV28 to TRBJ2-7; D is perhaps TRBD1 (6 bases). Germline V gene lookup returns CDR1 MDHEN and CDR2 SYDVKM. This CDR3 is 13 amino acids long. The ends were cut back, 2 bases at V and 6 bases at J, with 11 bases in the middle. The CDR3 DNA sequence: TGTGCCAGCAGTTTAATGTCAGGGGCCGAGCAGTACTTC. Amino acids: CASSLMSGAEQYF.

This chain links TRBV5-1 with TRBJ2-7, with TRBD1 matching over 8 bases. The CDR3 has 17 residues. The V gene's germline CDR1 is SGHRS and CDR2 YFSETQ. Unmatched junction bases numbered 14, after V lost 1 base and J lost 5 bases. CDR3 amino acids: CASSLNFRDRITHEQYF. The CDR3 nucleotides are TGCGCCAGCAGCTTGAATTTCCGGGACAGGATCACGCACGAGCAGTACTTC.

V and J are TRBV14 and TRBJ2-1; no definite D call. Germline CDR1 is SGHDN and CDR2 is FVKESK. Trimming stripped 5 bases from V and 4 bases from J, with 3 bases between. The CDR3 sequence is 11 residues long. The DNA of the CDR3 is TGTGCCAGCAGCAATTACAATGAGCAGTTCTTC. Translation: CASSNYNEQFF.

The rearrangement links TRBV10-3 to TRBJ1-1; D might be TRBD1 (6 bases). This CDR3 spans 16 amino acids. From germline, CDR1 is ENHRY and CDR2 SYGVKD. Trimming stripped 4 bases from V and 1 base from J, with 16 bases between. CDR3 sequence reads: CAISGSKQGGNTEAFF. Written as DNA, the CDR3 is TGTGCCATCAGTGGATCCAAACAGGGAGGGAACACTGAAGCTTTCTTT.

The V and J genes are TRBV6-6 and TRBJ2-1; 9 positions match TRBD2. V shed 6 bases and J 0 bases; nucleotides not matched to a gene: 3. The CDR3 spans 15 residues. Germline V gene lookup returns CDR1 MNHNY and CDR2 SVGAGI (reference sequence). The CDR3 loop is CASRNSGGSYNEQFF. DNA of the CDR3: TGTGCCAGCAGAAATAGCGGGGGCTCCTACAATGAGCAGTTCTTC.

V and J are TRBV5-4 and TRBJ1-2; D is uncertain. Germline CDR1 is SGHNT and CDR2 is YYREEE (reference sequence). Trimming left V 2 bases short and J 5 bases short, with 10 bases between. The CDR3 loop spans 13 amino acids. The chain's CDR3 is CASSFWQSYGYTF. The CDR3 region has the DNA TGTGCCAGCAGCTTTTGGCAGTCTTATGGCTACACCTTC.

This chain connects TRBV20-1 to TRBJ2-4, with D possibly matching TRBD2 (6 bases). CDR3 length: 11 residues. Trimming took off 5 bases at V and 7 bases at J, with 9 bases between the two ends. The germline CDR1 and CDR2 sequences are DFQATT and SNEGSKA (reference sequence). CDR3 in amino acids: CSAVGGNIQYF. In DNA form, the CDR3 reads TGCAGTGCTGTTGGAGGGAACATTCAGTACTTC.

The CDR3 DNA reads as TGTGCCAGCAGTGGGGCAGCGAGCTCCTACGAGCAGTACTTC. As protein: CASSGAASSYEQYF. The chain links TRBV2 to TRBJ2-7, with D unresolved. Trimming pared 4 bases from V and 0 bases from J, leaving 10 bases between. The CDR3 is 14 residues long. Germline CDR1 SNHLY, CDR2 FYNNEI.

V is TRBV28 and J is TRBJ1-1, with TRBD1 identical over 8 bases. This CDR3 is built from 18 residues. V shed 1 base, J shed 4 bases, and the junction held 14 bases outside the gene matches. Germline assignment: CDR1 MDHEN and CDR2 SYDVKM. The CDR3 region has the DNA TGTGCCAGCAGTTTATTTTCTCTTAGGCGAACAGGGGGCACTGAAGCTTTCTTT. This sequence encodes CASSLFSLRRTGGTEAFF.